Listed below are T cell receptor beta chains from one sample, sequenced in a study of OX40 agonist ivuxolimab in advanced cancers. Sequencing was performed with immunoSEQ multiplex PCR; in TCRdb, only in-frame clones are kept and a portion is missing. The sample has some 64,000 clones, roughly 89% seen once. Source: CD4+ or CD8+ T cells sorted from blood, taken in a trial of the OX40 agonist ivuxolimab. Receptors were obtained from an adult with an advanced solid tumor such as melanoma, head and neck, liver or kidney cancer. Both conserved end residues are part of each CDR3. A D gene is named only where the DNA matches it firmly. Size is stated for part of the rows, as once, few or many counts, or as a class when the clone is expanded.

.	TRBJ2-3	.	TRBV7-9	TGTGCCAGCAGCTACACAGATACGCAGTATTTT	CASSYTDTQYF
TRBD2	TRBJ2-1	.	TRBV5-1	TGCGCCAGCAGCCCCCGGGGGGATGAGCAGTTCTTC	CASSPRGDEQFF
.	TRBJ1-1	.	TRBV18	TGTGCCAGCTCCCTCTCATCCGGGACAAAAAACACTGAAGCTTTCTTT	CASSLSSGTKNTEAFF
.	TRBJ2-3	.	TRBV29-1	TGCAGCGTTCAAAGCACAGATACGCAGTATTTT	CSVQSTDTQYF
TRBD1	TRBJ2-7	.	TRBV28	TGTGCCAGCAGTTTAGGACAGGGAGGAGAGCAGTACTTC	CASSLGQGGEQYF
TRBD1	TRBJ2-1	few	TRBV30	TGTGCCTGGAACAGGGGGACAGAGGCCCGTGAGCAGTTCTTC	CAWNRGTEAREQFF
.	TRBJ2-7	.	TRBV6-5	TGTGCCAGCAGTTACGGGAGGACAGGCCTTTACGAGCAGTACTTC	CASSYGRTGLYEQYF
TRBD1	TRBJ1-4	few	TRBV29-1	TGCAGCGTGTATTTACCAGGGGGTGAAAAACTGTTTTTT	CSVYLPGGEKLFF
TRBD1	TRBJ1-2	.	TRBV19	TGTGCCAGTACCAGAGGACAGGTTTCTATCGGCTACACCTTC	CASTRGQVSIGYTF
TRBD1	TRBJ1-2	once	TRBV28	TGTGCCAGCGGACAGGCCTATGGCTACACCTTC	CASGQAYGYTF
TRBD2	TRBJ2-1	.	TRBV4-1	TGCGCCAGCAGCCAAGGACTAGCGGGAGGCTATTATAATGAGCAGTTCTTC	CASSQGLAGGYYNEQFF
.	TRBJ1-1	.	TRBV7-2	TGTGCCAGCAGCTTCCTCCGCGGAGAAGCTTTCTTT	CASSFLRGEAFF
.	TRBJ1-6	.	TRBV7-3	TGTGCCAGCAGCTCCCGCATGAGCTCCTATAATTCACCCCTCCACTTT	CASSSRMSSYNSPLHF
TRBD1	TRBJ2-5	few	TRBV5-1	TGCGCCAGCAGCCCGGGGACAGGGGGCTACCAAGAGACCCAGTACTTC	CASSPGTGGYQETQYF
TRBD2	TRBJ2-1	.	TRBV6-1	TGTGCCAGCATCCTACTCGGGGGGGGCAATGAGCAGTTCTTC	CASILLGGGNEQFF
TRBD2	TRBJ2-5	once	TRBV6-5	TGTGCCAGCAGTTACAGCGGGATGGGCCAAGAGACCCAGTACTTC	CASSYSGMGQETQYF
.	TRBJ1-6	.	TRBV2	TGTGCCAGCAGTAAGGAGTCTCTAAATTCACCCCTCCACTTT	CASSKESLNSPLHF
.	TRBJ2-4	.	TRBV19	TGTGCCAGTAGTAGGACAGTCGAAAACATTCAGTACTTC	CASSRTVENIQYF
TRBD1	TRBJ2-5	.	TRBV29-1	TGCAGCGTTGGATACAGGGGCGAGACCTGGGAGACCCAGTACTTC	CSVGYRGETWETQYF
TRBD1	TRBJ1-5	.	TRBV30	TGTGCCTGGGGGGACAGTAGCAATCAGCCCCAGCATTTT	CAWGDSSNQPQHF
TRBD1	TRBJ2-2	.	TRBV2	TGTGCCAGCGAGAGGGGGCGTAGGAACACCGGGGAGCTGTTTTTT	CASERGRRNTGELFF
.	TRBJ2-1	once	TRBV30	TGTGCCTGGAAACGGGAAAACAATGAGCAGTTCTTC	CAWKRENNEQFF
.	TRBJ2-7	.	TRBV6-1	TGTGCCAGCTCTCGGGGTTCGCTCACCCACGAGCAGTACTTC	CASSRGSLTHEQYF
.	TRBJ2-2	.	TRBV18	TGTGCCAGCTCACCACCGAAGAACACCGGGGAGCTGTTTTTT	CASSPPKNTGELFF
.	TRBJ2-6	.	TRBV28	TGTGCCATAAACCGGGGTTCTGGGGCCAACGTCCTGACTTTC	CAINRGSGANVLTF
.	TRBJ2-2	once	TRBV11-2	TGTGCCAGCAGCTTAGGCGGGATCGGGTCCGGGGAGCTGTTTTTT	CASSLGGIGSGELFF
TRBD2	TRBJ2-1	.	TRBV7-2	TGTGCCAGCAGCCCGAGCGGGAGTGGATACAATGAGCAGTTCTTC	CASSPSGSGYNEQFF
.	TRBJ2-7	few	TRBV12-2	TGTGCAAGTCGCCTGGGGGGGGGACAGGGACCACCATCTTTATACTTC	CASRLGGGQGPPSLYF
TRBD1	TRBJ2-1	.	TRBV5-4	TGTGCCAGCAGCCAGCAGGGTCAGGGGGCAGGTGAGCAGTTCTTC	CASSQQGQGAGEQFF
.	TRBJ2-1	.	TRBV11-2	TGTGCCAGCAGCTTAAATAGAGGAGGCACCTACAATGAGCAGTTCTTC	CASSLNRGGTYNEQFF
.	TRBJ1-5	.	TRBV6-1	TGTGCCAGCAGTGAAACTGGGGATAGCAATCAGCCCCAGCATTTT	CASSETGDSNQPQHF
.	TRBJ2-2	few	TRBV21-1	TGTGCCAGCAGCAAAGCTACCCGCGGGAGGGCCCACACCGGGGAGCTGTTTTTT	CASSKATRGRAHTGELFF
.	TRBJ2-7	.	TRBV21-1	TGTGCCAGCAGCCCGATCACGAGGTTGAGCTCCTACGAGCAGTACTTC	CASSPITRLSSYEQYF
.	TRBJ2-2	.	TRBV7-3	TGTGCCAGCAGCCCGGGGGGCTACGACACCGGGGAGCTGTTTTTT	CASSPGGYDTGELFF
TRBD1	TRBJ2-5	.	TRBV6-5	TGTGCCAGCAGATTGGGACAGCAAGAGACCCAGTACTTC	CASRLGQQETQYF
.	TRBJ1-1	.	TRBV18	TGTGCCAGCTCACCACGGGCAGGGAACACTGAAGCTTTCTTT	CASSPRAGNTEAFF
.	TRBJ2-7	.	TRBV7-9	TGTGCCAGCAGCCCCGAGGGGGTTGAGCAGTACTTC	CASSPEGVEQYF
.	TRBJ2-2	.	TRBV2	TGTGCCAGCACCCCTAAGGTAAACACCGGGGAGCTGTTTTTT	CASTPKVNTGELFF
.	TRBJ2-5	.	TRBV18	TGTGCCAGCTCACCACCGCAAGCCGCGGAGACCCAGTACTTC	CASSPPQAAETQYF
.	TRBJ2-7	.	TRBV5-1	TGCGCCAGCAGCTTGGGTGCAGGGGACGACGAGCAGTACTTC	CASSLGAGDDEQYF
TRBD2	TRBJ2-7	.	TRBV19	TGTGCCAGTAGTCCCTTGACCCAGCGGGAGTCTGAGCAGTACTTC	CASSPLTQRESEQYF
TRBD2	TRBJ2-5	.	TRBV7-7	TGTGCTAGCAGCTTAGCTAGCGGCCAAGAGACCCAGTACTTC	CASSLASGQETQYF
.	TRBJ2-3	.	TRBV18	TGTGCCAGCTCACCCACGATCGAAGATACGCAGTATTTT	CASSPTIEDTQYF
.	TRBJ2-2	once	TRBV5-1	TGCGCCAGCAGCGCCAACACCGGGGAGCTGTTTTTT	CASSANTGELFF
TRBD1	TRBJ2-2	.	TRBV30	TGTGCCTGGAGCCGACAGGGGGCGATATCCGGGGAGCTGTTTTTT	CAWSRQGAISGELFF
TRBD1	TRBJ2-2	.	TRBV30	TGTGCCTGGAGTCGGACAGGGGGGAACACCGGGGAGCTGTTTTTT	CAWSRTGGNTGELFF
TRBD2	TRBJ2-1	.	TRBV28	TGTGCCAGCAGTGAGGACAAGTGGTCGACTAGCGGGAGTAGTTACCATGAGCAGTTCTTC	CASSEDKWSTSGSSYHEQFF
.	TRBJ2-2	.	TRBV30	TGTGCCTGGGGGGCGTTATCGGGGGAGCTGTTTTTT	CAWGALSGELFF
TRBD2	TRBJ2-2	.	TRBV19	TGTGCCAGTAGTAAAGCTAGCGGGAGTGGGTACACCGGGGAGCTGTTTTTT	CASSKASGSGYTGELFF
.	TRBJ2-3	.	TRBV10-2	TGCGCCAGCAGTGTGGGCACAGATACGCAGTATTTT	CASSVGTDTQYF
TRBD2	TRBJ2-7	.	TRBV7-2	TGTGCCAGCAGCTTTAGCGGGAACGGGGTGGAGCAGTACTTC	CASSFSGNGVEQYF
.	TRBJ2-1	.	TRBV7-9	TGTGCCAGCAGCTTGGCTCGGAGCTCCTACAATGAGCAGTTCTTC	CASSLARSSYNEQFF
TRBD1	TRBJ2-3	.	TRBV5-1	TGCGCCAGCAGCTACGACAGGGCTAATACAGATACGCAGTATTTT	CASSYDRANTDTQYF
.	TRBJ1-1	.	TRBV19	TGTGCCAGTGTTAAGGGGACTCGGAACACTGAAGCTTTCTTT	CASVKGTRNTEAFF
TRBD1	TRBJ1-5	once	TRBV6-1	TGTGCCAGCAGTGAGAGGGGGCGCCGTCAGCCCCAGCATTTT	CASSERGRRQPQHF
.	TRBJ2-1	.	TRBV5-1	TGCGCCAGCAGCTTAATCGTTGGCAATGAGCAGTTCTTC	CASSLIVGNEQFF
.	TRBJ1-3	once	TRBV5-6	TGTGCCAGCAGCTCGATGGAAGCAGGAAACACCATATATTTT	CASSSMEAGNTIYF
.	TRBJ1-2	.	TRBV2	TGTGCCAGCAGTGAAAGTTCTCACGGGAACTATGGCTACACCTTC	CASSESSHGNYGYTF
TRBD2	TRBJ2-7	.	TRBV15	TGTGCCACCAGCAGAACCGGACTAGCGGCAAGATACGAGCAGTACTTC	CATSRTGLAARYEQYF